What follows describes a single T cell receptor (beta chain). This clonotype was detected only a few times. Its antigen is unknown. Base qualities were left out, and no much larger clone turns up one base away. These data originate in a study of response to subunit inactivated influenza vaccine (dated by TCRdb to the late 2010s). Turning to the overall study: Deep quantitative T cell receptor repertoire profiling was used in the study to track responses to a trivalent subunit inactivated influenza vaccine.

The paper's findings and limits, for the study overall: The authors proposed that each seasonal influenza vaccination may bring in only a limited number of new T cells.

The library was built by means of RT-PCR. TCRdb records Illumina HiSeq 2500 as the sequencer. The public reads were quality trimmed at Q25 with fastp and then assembled into clones with MiXCR by TCRdb, keeping productive beta chains. Each CDR3 protein appears once, grouped with its most common genes and DNA. The sample includes about 700,000 distinct CDR3 sequences, with more than 11% observed a single time. The ten largest account for 6% to 7% of the sample. CDR1 is given as SGHTA and CDR2 as FQGNSA, both from the germline V gene. V is cut by 0 bases and J by 8 bases, and the space between the germline ends is 11 bases. The CDR3 runs 14 amino acids, cysteine and phenylalanine included. The kept DNA is CDR3 alone, 42 bases in frame from the first base.

This clonotype was obtained from a man aged 50 to 60 who received an inactivated influenza vaccine. Donor details come from another sample of the same person, matched by shared clones. Recombination linked TRBV7-2 to TRBJ2-1, with the D gene not clear enough to name. The input for sequencing was PBMCs from blood, taken 14 days before vaccination. Here the CDR3 is given as CASSLAWTTDEQFF. The nucleotides read TGTGCCAGCAGCTTAGCTTGGACGACGGATGAGCAGTTCTTC. With all but the CDR3 taken from the reference TRBV7-2 and TRBJ2-1 genes, the full variable domain is: GAGVSQSPSNKVTEKGKDVELRCDPISGHTALYWYRQSLGQGLEFLIYFQGNSAPDKSGLPSDRFSAERTGGSVSTLTIQRTQQEDSAVYLCASSLAWTTDEQFFGPGTRLTVL.